This passage covers 29 T cell receptor beta chains from one sample sequenced in a study of T-cell memory formation after mild COVID-19. TCRdb processed the 5' RACE reads anew with MiXCR; each CDR3 protein has one entry. The sample shows roughly 410,000 distinct CDR3 sequences, approximately 24% of them seen only once. Sample: PBMCs or a T cell subset sorted from them (not recorded which). The receptors originated from an adult woman who had mild COVID-19 (a few samples of this study predate the infection). Cell type and time point are not known.

This clonotype was counted only a few times. V is TRBV29-1 and J is TRBJ2-5, with D possibly being TRBD1 (8 bases). The germline V gene encodes CDR1 SQVTM and CDR2 ANQGSEA. The CDR3 consists of 13 residues. The V and J ends lost 3 bases and 5 bases respectively, with 13 bases between them. This CDR3 is CSVDDRGGETQYF. The CDR3 nucleotides read TGCAGCGTTGATGACAGGGGAGGGGAGACCCAGTACTTC. Using reference TRBV29-1 and TRBJ2-5 for the parts outside the CDR3, the full variable domain is SAVISQKPSRDICQRGTSLTIQCQVDSQVTMMFWYRQQPGQSLTLIATANQGSEATYESGFVIDKFPISRPNLTFSTLTVSNMSPEDSSIYLCSVDDRGGETQYFGPGTRLLVL.

This chain links TRBV6-1 with TRBJ1-5; a weak D match, TRBD1 (6 bases). V was cut by 4 bases and J by 6 bases, with 13 bases left in between. In germline, CDR1 is MNHNS, CDR2 SASEGT. The CDR3 length is 14 residues. CDR3 region: CASSGDTVLQPQHF. CDR3 in DNA: TGTGCCAGCAGTGGGGACACCGTCCTTCAGCCCCAGCATTTT.

The genes are TRBV20-1 and TRBJ2-1, with a weak D call TRBD2 (5 bases). Germline V gene lookup returns CDR1 DFQATT and CDR2 SNEGSKA (reference sequence). This CDR3 contains 18 residues. Trimming left V 1 base short and J 4 bases short, with 23 bases between. CDR3 sequence: CSARGGASPPQIYNEQFF. The CDR3 DNA follows: TGCAGTGCTAGAGGAGGAGCTAGCCCACCTCAAATTTACAATGAGCAGTTCTTC.

This clonotype has just a few counts. The chain carries TRBV6-5 and TRBJ1-2; D ambiguous. The CDR3 is 15 residues long. Looked up from germline, CDR1 is MNHEY and CDR2 is SVGAGI. Between the trimmed V and J ends, which lost 0 bases and 8 bases, there was a span of 16 bases. CDR3 loop: CASSYSMGSTNGYTF. CDR3 in DNA: TGTGCCAGCAGTTACTCCATGGGCAGTACCAACGGCTACACCTTC.

This clonotype was detected a few times. V gene TRBV27 combines with J gene TRBJ2-7, with TRBD2 identical over 8 bases. V gave up 5 bases and J gave up 5 bases; unmatched junction bases: 8. CDR1 is MNHEY and CDR2 is SMNVEV in the germline V gene (reference sequence). This CDR3 is 14 amino acids long. The CDR3: CASSPTGGPNEQYF. For the CDR3, the DNA is TGTGCCAGCAGTCCGACGGGAGGGCCTAACGAGCAGTACTTC.

V usage is TRBV25-1 and J usage is TRBJ2-1; 11 bases align to TRBD1. V lost 3 bases to trimming and J lost 6 bases; unmatched junction nucleotides: 1. CDR3 size: 14 residues. Germline V gene data show CDR1 as MGHDK and CDR2 as SYGVNS. The CDR3 loop is CASSDGQGANEQFF. In DNA, the CDR3 is TGTGCCAGCAGTGACGGACAGGGGGCCAATGAGCAGTTCTTC.

CDR3 loop: CASSWTGTTDTQYF. For the CDR3, the DNA is TGTGCCAGCAGCTGGACCGGGACCACAGATACGCAGTATTTT. The chain joins TRBV7-2 to TRBJ2-3, with D possibly called TRBD1 or TRBD2 (5 bases each). This CDR3 is 14 amino acids long. Trimming cost V 4 bases and J 2 bases, with 10 bases left between them. CDR1 is SGHTA, CDR2 FQGNSA, per germline. Together with reference TRBV7-2 and TRBJ2-3, the CDR3 gives the full variable domain: GAGVSQSPSNKVTEKGKDVELRCDPISGHTALYWYRQSLGQGLEFLIYFQGNSAPDKSGLPSDRFSAERTGGSVSTLTIQRTQQEDSAVYLCASSWTGTTDTQYFGPGTRLTVL.

This clonotype was counted between two and nine times. The CDR3 DNA follows: TGTGCCAGCAGCTTAGTGGGCAGGGAAGAGACCCAGTACTTC. Residues: CASSLVGREETQYF. V usage is TRBV7-7 and J usage is TRBJ2-5; maybe TRBD1 (5 bases). CDR3 size: 14 residues. Trimming removed 1 base at V and 3 bases at J, with 9 bases between. The germline V gene encodes CDR1 SSHAT and CDR2 FNYEAQ (reference sequence).

This chain joins TRBV5-4 and TRBJ1-1, with D unresolved. This CDR3 has 15 amino acids. Germline loops: CDR1 SGHNT, CDR2 YYREEE (reference sequence). V dropped 2 bases and J dropped 4 bases, with 15 bases sitting between them. The CDR3 nucleotides are TGTGCCAGCAGCTTTGACGGAGCTTGGGGCACTGAAGCTTTCTTT. Translation gives CASSFDGAWGTEAFF.

The V gene is TRBV20-1, the J gene TRBJ2-7, with 9 bases matching TRBD2. Losses at the gene ends were 0 bases for V and 2 bases for J; bases not matched to a gene: 5. This CDR3 comprises 15 residues. The germline V gene has CDR1 DFQATT and CDR2 SNEGSKA (reference sequence). The CDR3, as DNA: TGCAGTGCTAGAGATGCAGCGGGAGGCACCTACGAGCAGTACTTC. It is translated as CSARDAAGGTYEQYF.

The J gene is TRBJ1-1, the V gene TRBV6-2 or TRBV6-3, with unresolved D. Germline assignment: CDR1 MNHEY and CDR2 SVGEGT. The CDR3 spans 14 residues. Trimming shortened V by 2 bases and J by 5 bases, and 12 bases separated the two germline ends. CDR3 in amino acids: CASSYEGSLTEAFF. Here the CDR3 DNA reads TGTGCCAGCAGTTACGAGGGTTCCCTAACTGAAGCTTTCTTT.

The gene calls are TRBV24-1 and TRBJ1-3; no definite D call. This CDR3 has 12 residues. The V end was cut by 2 bases, the J end by 9 bases, with 7 bases between. In germline, CDR1 is KGHDR, CDR2 SFDVKD. The CDR3 is CATSDSAGTIYF. The CDR3 DNA reads TGTGCCACCAGTGATTCCGCCGGCACCATATATTTT.

This clonotype showed up just a few times. The chain joins TRBV14 to TRBJ2-2; D is undetermined. The V end was cut by 2 bases, the J end by 7 bases, with 8 bases between. The CDR3 totals 13 residues. Germline CDR1 is SGHDN and CDR2 is FVKESK. In DNA form, the CDR3 reads TGTGCCAGCAGCCAAAATTTAGTCGGGGAGCTGTTTTTT. Its protein is CASSQNLVGELFF. Variable domain in full (rest from reference TRBV14 and TRBJ2-2): EAGVTQFPSHSVIEKGQTVTLRCDPISGHDNLYWYRRVMGKEIKFLLHFVKESKQDESGMPNNRFLAERTGGTYSTLKVQPAELEDSGVYFCASSQNLVGELFFGEGSRLTVL.

This clonotype was seen a few times. The chain combines TRBV6-5 with TRBJ2-2; D might be TRBD1 (6 bases). Trimming shortened V by 5 bases and J by 6 bases, and 19 bases separated the two germline ends. CDR3 length: 16 amino acids. CDR1 and CDR2 (germline): MNHEY, SVGAGI. CDR3 coding DNA: TGTGCCAGCAGTCCGCTTTTGGACAGTGTTGCCGGGGAGCTGTTTTTT. The encoded protein is CASSPLLDSVAGELFF.

This chain links TRBV11-3 with TRBJ2-1, with D hard to call. Per germline, CDR1 SGHNT and CDR2 YENEEA. Trimming removed 0 bases at V and 9 bases at J, with 3 bases between. The CDR3 sequence is 11 residues long. CDR3 in amino acids: CASSLDPEQFF. Written as DNA, the CDR3 is TGTGCCAGCAGCTTAGATCCTGAGCAGTTCTTC.

The table lists this clonotype with a few counts. The chain carries TRBV12-3 or TRBV12-4 and TRBJ1-5, with 12 bases identical to TRBD1. V was clipped by 2 bases and J by 6 bases; unmatched bases: 11. The CDR3 covers 18 residues. The CDR3 reads CASSLFGGGQGASQPQHF. CDR3 sequence (DNA): TGTGCCAGCAGTTTATTTGGTGGGGGACAGGGGGCGAGTCAGCCCCAGCATTTT.

This clonotype turned up a few times. The chain recombines TRBV15 with TRBJ2-2; no clear D. The CDR3 covers 11 residues. Germline V gene sequence: CDR1 LNHNV, CDR2 YYDKDF (reference sequence). The ends were cut back, 4 bases at V and 10 bases at J, with 7 bases in the middle. The CDR3 here is CATSNLAELFF. The CDR3 bases are TGTGCCACCAGCAACCTCGCGGAGCTGTTTTTT.

This rearrangement joins TRBV18 to TRBJ2-7; D is possibly TRBD1 (5 bases). V was shortened by 6 bases and J by 2 bases, with 17 bases between the two germline ends. This CDR3 spans 15 amino acids. The V gene's germline CDR1 is KGHSH and CDR2 LQKENI. CDR3 region: CASSPNRAGTYEQYF. The CDR3 DNA is TGTGCCAGCTCTCCTAACCGGGCAGGGACCTACGAGCAGTACTTC.

The chain uses TRBV12-3 or TRBV12-4 and TRBJ2-5; 9 positions match TRBD1. The CDR3 is 13 residues long. The V segment lost 7 bases and the J segment 4 bases; nucleotides outside the gene matches: 4. CDR3 coding DNA: TGTGCCAGCACCCTGACAGGGGGAGAGACCCAGTACTTC. As protein: CASTLTGGETQYF.

V is TRBV2 and J is TRBJ2-2; no clear D gene. Trimming cost V 8 bases and J 1 base, with 11 bases left between them. This CDR3 comprises 14 residues. CDR1 is SNHLY, CDR2 FYNNEI, per germline. Written as DNA, the CDR3 is TGTGCCAGCGCTGTGGCGGTGAACACCGGGGAGCTGTTTTTT. As protein: CASAVAVNTGELFF.

This chain links TRBV24-1 with TRBJ2-2; D not certain. Germline CDR1 reads KGHDR; CDR2 reads SFDVKD. V dropped 1 base and J dropped 5 bases, with 7 bases sitting between them. CDR3 size: 14 residues. The CDR3 loop reads CATSDLTKTGELFF. The DNA of the CDR3 is TGTGCCACCAGTGATTTAACAAAGACCGGGGAGCTGTTTTTT.

This chain links TRBV5-6 with TRBJ2-5; 8 nucleotides match TRBD1. CDR3 length equals 15 residues. V gave up 0 bases and J gave up 2 bases; unmatched junction bases: 3. Germline CDR1 is SGHDT and CDR2 is YYEEEE. The CDR3 DNA reads as TGTGCCAGCAGCTTGGGACAGGGGCTACAAGAGACCCAGTACTTC. Its translation is CASSLGQGLQETQYF.

At least ten counts were recorded for this clonotype. V and J are TRBV7-2 and TRBJ2-3; D call uncertain. Germline CDR1 reads SGHTA; CDR2 reads FQGNSA. V was trimmed by 0 bases and J by 8 bases, leaving 12 bases between them. The CDR3 sequence is 14 residues long. CDR3 DNA: TGTGCCAGCAGCTTAGCAGTCCAGTTCGGTACGCAGTATTTT. Its protein product is CASSLAVQFGTQYF.

This clonotype was seen a handful of times. This sequence joins TRBV27 and TRBJ1-1; possibly TRBD1 for D (6 bases). Trimming took off 5 bases at V and 5 bases at J, with 15 bases between the two ends. Germline CDR1 and CDR2: MNHEY and SMNVEV (reference sequence). The CDR3 consists of 14 residues. The DNA for the CDR3 is TGTGCCAGCAGTCTCAACAGGGCGAGGACTGAAGCTTTCTTT. Translation: CASSLNRARTEAFF.

The chain's CDR3 is CAISDSQSTDTQYF. DNA of the CDR3: TGTGCCATCAGTGACTCACAGAGCACAGATACGCAGTATTTT. The chain carries TRBV10-3 and TRBJ2-3; D remains ambiguous. CDR3 length: 14 residues. Per the germline V gene, CDR1 is ENHRY and CDR2 is SYGVKD. Between the trimmed V and J ends, which lost 3 bases and 0 bases, there was a span of 7 bases.

V is TRBV11-2 and J is TRBJ1-4; D uncertain. The CDR3 consists of 14 residues. V dropped 5 bases and J dropped 0 bases, with 7 bases sitting between them. The germline V gene encodes CDR1 SGHAT and CDR2 FQNNGV. CDR3 amino acids: CASSPHATNEKLFF. CDR3 coding DNA: TGTGCCAGCAGCCCACACGCAACTAATGAAAAACTGTTTTTT.

The chain joins TRBV19 to TRBJ1-2; tentatively, D is TRBD1 (5 bases). Trimming removed 0 bases from V and 4 bases from J, with 12 bases in between. CDR1 and CDR2 (germline): LNHDA, SQIVND (reference sequence). CDR3 length equals 15 residues. DNA of the CDR3: TGTGCCAGTAGTATAGATCGCGGGCAGGGCTATGGCTACACCTTC. This gives the protein CASSIDRGQGYGYTF.

The V and J genes are TRBV30 and TRBJ2-3; TRBD2 is a possible D gene (5 bases). The CDR3 runs 17 residues. From germline, CDR1 is GTSNPN and CDR2 SVGIG (reference sequence). Trimming removed 5 bases from V and 2 bases from J, with 23 bases in between. CDR3 sequence reads: CAWGNHPLGRLTDTQYF. Here the CDR3 DNA reads TGTGCCTGGGGGAACCACCCCCTAGGGAGACTCACAGATACGCAGTATTTT. The whole variable domain, filled in from reference TRBV30 and TRBJ2-3, reads SQTIHQWPATLVQPVGSPLSLECTVEGTSNPNLYWYRQAAGRGLQLLFYSVGIGQISSEVPQNLSASRPQDRQFILSSKKLLLSDSGFYLCAWGNHPLGRLTDTQYFGPGTRLTVL.

The sample holds a few counts of this clonotype. The V and J genes are TRBV5-1 and TRBJ2-1; TRBD1 aligns across 11 bases. V dropped 2 bases and J dropped 8; count of bases not matched to a gene: 12. Germline assignment: CDR1 SGHRS and CDR2 YFSETQ. This CDR3 has 17 residues. CDR3 nucleotide sequence: TGCGCCAGCAGCTTTTGGGGCGGGGGACAGGGGGACGATGAGCAGTTCTTC. Its protein product is CASSFWGGGQGDDEQFF.